The entry below gives a single T cell receptor (beta chain) sequence along with its context. Its antigen is undetermined. Compared with germline, one end of the junction differs, possibly owing to a read error. The data originate from a study of T cell responses to AZD1222 COVID-19 vaccine. Study at large: Researchers grouped second doses given at about 4 or about 12 weeks into one pool. Findings and caveats of the study: Among those given AZD1222, only five or six were seropositive at baseline. Spike-wide vaccine-associated CD4 TCRs dominated at 160-218 and 743-854. Donors skewed white British and female; clonal diversity was possibly underestimated.

Only in-frame clones appear in the TCRdb table, and some are missing; sequencing was by immunoSEQ multiplex PCR. The sample includes 130,000 to 150,000 clones, around 88% of them seen just once. The CDR3 runs 13 residues. The V gene's germline CDR1 is SGHRS and CDR2 YFSETQ. This sample comprised peripheral blood, obtained on day 0 of AZD1222 vaccination. The rearrangement uses TRBV5-1 and TRBJ1-2; 8 nucleotides align to TRBD1. The receptor was derived from an adult in good health. This CDR3 reads CASSLDRDYGYTF. The DNA for the CDR3 is TGCGCCAGCAGTTTGGACAGGGACTATGGCTACACCTTC.